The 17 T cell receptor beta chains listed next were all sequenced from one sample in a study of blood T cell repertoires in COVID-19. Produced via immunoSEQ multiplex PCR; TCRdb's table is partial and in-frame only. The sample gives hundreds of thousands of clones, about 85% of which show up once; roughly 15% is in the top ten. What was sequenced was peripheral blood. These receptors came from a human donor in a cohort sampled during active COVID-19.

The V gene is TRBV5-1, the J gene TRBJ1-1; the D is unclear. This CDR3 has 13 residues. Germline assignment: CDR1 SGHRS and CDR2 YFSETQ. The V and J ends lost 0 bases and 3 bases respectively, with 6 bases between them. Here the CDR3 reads CASSLGADTEAFF. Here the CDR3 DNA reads TGCGCCAGCAGCTTGGGGGCCGACACTGAAGCTTTCTTT.

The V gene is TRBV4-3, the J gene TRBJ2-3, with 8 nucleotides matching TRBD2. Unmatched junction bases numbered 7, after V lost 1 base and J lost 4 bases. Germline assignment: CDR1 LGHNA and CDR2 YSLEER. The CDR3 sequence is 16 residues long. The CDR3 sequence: CASSQAGTSRADTQYF. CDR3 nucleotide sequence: TGCGCCAGCAGCCAAGCCGGGACTAGTAGGGCAGATACGCAGTATTTT.

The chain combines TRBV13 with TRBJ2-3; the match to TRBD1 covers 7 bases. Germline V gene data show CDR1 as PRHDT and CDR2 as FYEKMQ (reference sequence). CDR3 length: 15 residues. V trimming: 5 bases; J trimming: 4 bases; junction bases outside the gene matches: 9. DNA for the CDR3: TGTGCCAGCAGCCCCACAGGGGTTAGGTCAGATACGCAGTATTTT. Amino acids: CASSPTGVRSDTQYF.

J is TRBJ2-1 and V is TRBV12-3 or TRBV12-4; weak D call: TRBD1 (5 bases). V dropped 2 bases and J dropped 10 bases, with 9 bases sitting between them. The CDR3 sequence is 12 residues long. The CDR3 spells CASSLWGNEQFF. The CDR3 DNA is TGTGCCAGCAGTTTATGGGGCAACGAGCAGTTCTTC.

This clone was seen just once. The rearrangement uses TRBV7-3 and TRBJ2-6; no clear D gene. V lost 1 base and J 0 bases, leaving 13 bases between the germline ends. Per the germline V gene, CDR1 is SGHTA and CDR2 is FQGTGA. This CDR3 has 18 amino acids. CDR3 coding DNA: TGTGCCAGCAGCTTAAGCCCCTCACTGAACTCTGGGGCCAACGTCCTGACTTTC. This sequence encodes CASSLSPSLNSGANVLTF.

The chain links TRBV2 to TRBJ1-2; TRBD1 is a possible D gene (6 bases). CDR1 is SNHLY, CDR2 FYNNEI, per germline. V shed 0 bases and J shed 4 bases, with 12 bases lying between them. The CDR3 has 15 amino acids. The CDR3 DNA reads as TGTGCCAGCAGTGAAGCGGAACAGGGCTTCTATGGCTACACCTTC. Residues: CASSEAEQGFYGYTF.

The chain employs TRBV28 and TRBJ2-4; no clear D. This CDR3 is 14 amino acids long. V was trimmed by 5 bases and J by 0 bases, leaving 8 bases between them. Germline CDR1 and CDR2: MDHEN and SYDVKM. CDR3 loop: CASSPILAKNIQYF. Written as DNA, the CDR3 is TGTGCCAGCAGTCCGATACTAGCCAAAAACATTCAGTACTTC.

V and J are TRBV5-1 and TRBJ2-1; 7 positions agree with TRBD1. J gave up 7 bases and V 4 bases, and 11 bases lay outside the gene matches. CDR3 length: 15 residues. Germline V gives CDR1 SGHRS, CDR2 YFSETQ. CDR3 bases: TGCGCCAGCAGCGCCAGGTTACAGGGGACAAATGAGCAGTTCTTC. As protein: CASSARLQGTNEQFF.

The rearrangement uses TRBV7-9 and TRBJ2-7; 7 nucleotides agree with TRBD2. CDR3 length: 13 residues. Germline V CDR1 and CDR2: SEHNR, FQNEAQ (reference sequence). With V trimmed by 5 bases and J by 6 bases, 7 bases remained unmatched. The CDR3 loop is CASSLTREGEQYF. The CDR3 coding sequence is TGTGCCAGCAGCCTTACTAGGGAGGGCGAGCAGTACTTC. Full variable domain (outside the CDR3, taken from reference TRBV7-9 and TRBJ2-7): DTGVSQNPRHKITKRGQNVTFRCDPISEHNRLYWYRQTLGQGPEFLTYFQNEAQLEKSRLLSDRFSAERPKGSFSTLEIQRTEQGDSAMYLCASSLTREGEQYFGPGTRLTVT.

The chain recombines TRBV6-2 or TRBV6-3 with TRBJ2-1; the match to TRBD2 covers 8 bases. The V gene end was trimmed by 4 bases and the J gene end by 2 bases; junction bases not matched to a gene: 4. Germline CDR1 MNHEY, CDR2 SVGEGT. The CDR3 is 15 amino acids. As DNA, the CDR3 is TGTGCCAGCAGTTCGAGCGGGGGTACCTACAATGAGCAGTTCTTC. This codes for CASSSSGGTYNEQFF.

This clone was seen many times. CDR3 in DNA: TGTGCCAGCTCACCCGCGACAGGGGTCGGGGAGCTGTTTTTT. Protein sequence: CASSPATGVGELFF. The V and J genes are TRBV18 and TRBJ2-2; the match to TRBD1 covers 8 bases. The germline V gene has CDR1 KGHSH and CDR2 LQKENI. The CDR3 runs 14 residues. J was trimmed by 7 bases and V by 3 bases; bases with no gene match: 4.

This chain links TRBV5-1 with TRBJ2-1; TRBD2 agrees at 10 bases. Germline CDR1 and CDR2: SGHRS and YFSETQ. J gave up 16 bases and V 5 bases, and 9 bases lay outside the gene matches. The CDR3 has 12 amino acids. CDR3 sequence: CASRFSGRTSFF. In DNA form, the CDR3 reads TGCGCCAGCAGGTTTAGCGGGAGGACTTCATTCTTC. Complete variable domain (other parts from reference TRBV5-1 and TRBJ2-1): KAGVTQTPRYLIKTRGQQVTLSCSPISGHRSVSWYQQTPGQGLQFLFEYFSETQRNKGNFPGRFSGRQFSNSRSEMNVSTLELGDSALYLCASRFSGRTSFFGPGTRLTVL.

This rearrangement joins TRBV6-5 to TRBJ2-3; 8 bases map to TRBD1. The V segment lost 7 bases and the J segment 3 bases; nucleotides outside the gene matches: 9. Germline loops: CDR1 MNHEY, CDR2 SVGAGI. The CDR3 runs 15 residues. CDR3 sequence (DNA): TGTGCCAGCAACCCTCGGACAGGGCAAACAGATACGCAGTATTTT. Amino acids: CASNPRTGQTDTQYF.

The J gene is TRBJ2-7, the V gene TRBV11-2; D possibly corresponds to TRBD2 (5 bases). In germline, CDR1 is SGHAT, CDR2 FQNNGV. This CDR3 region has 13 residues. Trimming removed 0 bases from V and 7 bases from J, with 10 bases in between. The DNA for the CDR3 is TGTGCCAGCAGCTTAGAGATAACGGGGGAGCAGTACTTC. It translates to CASSLEITGEQYF. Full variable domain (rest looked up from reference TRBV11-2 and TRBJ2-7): EAGVAQSPRYKIIEKRQSVAFWCNPISGHATLYWYQQILGQGPKLLIQFQNNGVVDDSQLPKDRFSAERLKGVDSTLKIQPAKLEDSAVYLCASSLEITGEQYFGPGTRLTVT.

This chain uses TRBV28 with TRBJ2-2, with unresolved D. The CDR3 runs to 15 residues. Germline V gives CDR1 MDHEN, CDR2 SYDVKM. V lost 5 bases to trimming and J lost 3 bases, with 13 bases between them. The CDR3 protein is CASSTSGSYTGELFF. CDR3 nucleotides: TGTGCCAGCAGTACCTCGGGTTCCTACACCGGGGAGCTGTTTTTT.

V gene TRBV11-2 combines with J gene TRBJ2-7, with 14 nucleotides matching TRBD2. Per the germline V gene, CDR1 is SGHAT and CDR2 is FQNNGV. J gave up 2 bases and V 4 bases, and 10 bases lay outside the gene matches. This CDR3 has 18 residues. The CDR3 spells CASSSSGTSGRGTYEQYF. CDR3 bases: TGTGCCAGCAGCTCATCCGGGACTAGCGGGAGAGGAACCTACGAGCAGTACTTC.

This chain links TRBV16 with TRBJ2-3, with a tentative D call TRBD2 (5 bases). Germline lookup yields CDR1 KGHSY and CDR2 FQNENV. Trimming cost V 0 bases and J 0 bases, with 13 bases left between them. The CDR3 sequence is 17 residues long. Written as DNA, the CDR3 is TGTGCCAGCAGCCAATCTGCCAATACTAGAAGCACAGATACGCAGTATTTT. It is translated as CASSQSANTRSTDTQYF. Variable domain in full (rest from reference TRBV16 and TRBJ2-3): GEEVAQTPKHLVRGEGQKAKLYCAPIKGHSYVFWYQQVLKNEFKFLISFQNENVFDETGMPKERFSAKCLPNSPCSLEIQATKLEDSAVYFCASSQSANTRSTDTQYFGPGTRLTVL.